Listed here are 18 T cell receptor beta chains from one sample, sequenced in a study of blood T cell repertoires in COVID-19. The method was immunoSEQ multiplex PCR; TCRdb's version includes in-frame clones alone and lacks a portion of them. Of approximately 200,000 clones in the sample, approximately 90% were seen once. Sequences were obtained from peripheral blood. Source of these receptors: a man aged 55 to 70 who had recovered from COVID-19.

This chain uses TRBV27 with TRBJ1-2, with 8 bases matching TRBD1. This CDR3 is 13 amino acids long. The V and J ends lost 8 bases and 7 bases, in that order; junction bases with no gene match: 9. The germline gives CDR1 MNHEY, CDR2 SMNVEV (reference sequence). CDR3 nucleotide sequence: TGTGCCAGCTCTTCCAACAGGGGGACTGGCTACACCTTC. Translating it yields CASSSNRGTGYTF.

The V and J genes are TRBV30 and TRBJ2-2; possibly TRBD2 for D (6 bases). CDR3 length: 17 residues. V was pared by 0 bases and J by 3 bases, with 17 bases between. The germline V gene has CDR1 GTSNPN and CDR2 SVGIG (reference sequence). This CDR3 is CAWSVPGETADTGELFF. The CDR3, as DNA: TGTGCCTGGAGTGTACCGGGGGAGACGGCGGACACCGGGGAGCTGTTTTTT.

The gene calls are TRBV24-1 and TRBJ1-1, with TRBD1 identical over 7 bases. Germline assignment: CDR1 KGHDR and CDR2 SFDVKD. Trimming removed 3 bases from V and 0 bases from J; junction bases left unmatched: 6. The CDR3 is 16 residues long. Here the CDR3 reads CATSDDRDSVNTEAFF. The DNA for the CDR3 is TGTGCCACCAGTGATGACAGGGATTCGGTGAACACTGAAGCTTTCTTT.

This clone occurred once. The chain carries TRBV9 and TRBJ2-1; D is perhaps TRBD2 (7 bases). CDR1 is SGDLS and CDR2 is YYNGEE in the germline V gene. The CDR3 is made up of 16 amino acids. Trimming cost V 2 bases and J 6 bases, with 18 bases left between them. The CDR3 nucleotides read TGTGCCAGCAGCGTCGGACGGGGGGCCACCGTCAATGAGCAGTTCTTC. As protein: CASSVGRGATVNEQFF.

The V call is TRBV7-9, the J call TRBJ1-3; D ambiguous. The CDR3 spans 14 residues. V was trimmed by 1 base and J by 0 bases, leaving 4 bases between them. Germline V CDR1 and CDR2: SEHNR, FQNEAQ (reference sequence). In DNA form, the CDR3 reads TGTGCCAGCAGCTTAGATAGCTCTGGAAACACCATATATTTT. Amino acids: CASSLDSSGNTIYF.

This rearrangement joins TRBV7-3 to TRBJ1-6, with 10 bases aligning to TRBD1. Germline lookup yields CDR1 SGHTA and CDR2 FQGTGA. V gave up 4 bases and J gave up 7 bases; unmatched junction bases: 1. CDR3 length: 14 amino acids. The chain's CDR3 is CASSSGQGNSPLHF. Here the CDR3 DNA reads TGTGCCAGCAGCTCGGGACAGGGGAATTCACCCCTCCACTTT.

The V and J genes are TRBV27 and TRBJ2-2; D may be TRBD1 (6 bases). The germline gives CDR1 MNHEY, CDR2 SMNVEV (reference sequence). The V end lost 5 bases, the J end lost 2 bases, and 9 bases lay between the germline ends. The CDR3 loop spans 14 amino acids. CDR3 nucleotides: TGTGCCAGCAGTGGACAGAAAAACACCGGGGAGCTGTTTTTT. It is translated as CASSGQKNTGELFF.

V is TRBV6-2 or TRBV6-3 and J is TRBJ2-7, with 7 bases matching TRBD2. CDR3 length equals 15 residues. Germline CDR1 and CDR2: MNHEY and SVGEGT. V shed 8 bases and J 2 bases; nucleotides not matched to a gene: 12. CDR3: CASGSGWGGTYEQYF. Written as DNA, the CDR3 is TGTGCCAGCGGTTCGGGATGGGGGGGAACCTACGAGCAGTACTTC.

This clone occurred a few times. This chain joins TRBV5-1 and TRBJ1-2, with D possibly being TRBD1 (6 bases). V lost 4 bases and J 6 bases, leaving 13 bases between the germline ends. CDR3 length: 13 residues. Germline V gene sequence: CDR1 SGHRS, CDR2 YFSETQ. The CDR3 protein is CASSPEGGHGYTF. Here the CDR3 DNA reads TGCGCCAGCAGCCCCGAGGGGGGGCATGGCTACACCTTC. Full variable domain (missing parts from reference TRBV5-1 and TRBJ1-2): KAGVTQTPRYLIKTRGQQVTLSCSPISGHRSVSWYQQTPGQGLQFLFEYFSETQRNKGNFPGRFSGRQFSNSRSEMNVSTLELGDSALYLCASSPEGGHGYTFGSGTRLTVV.

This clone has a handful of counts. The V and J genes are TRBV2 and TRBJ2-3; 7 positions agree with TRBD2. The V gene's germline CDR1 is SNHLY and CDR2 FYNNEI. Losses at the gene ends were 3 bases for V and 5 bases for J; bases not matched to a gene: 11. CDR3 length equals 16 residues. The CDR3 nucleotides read TGTGCCAGCAGTGAGGGCGGGAGTAGAGGAGGAGATACGCAGTATTTT. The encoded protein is CASSEGGSRGGDTQYF.

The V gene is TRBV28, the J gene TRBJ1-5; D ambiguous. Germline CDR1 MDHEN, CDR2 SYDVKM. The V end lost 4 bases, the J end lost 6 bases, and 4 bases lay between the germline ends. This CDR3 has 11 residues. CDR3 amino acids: CASSSGQPQHF. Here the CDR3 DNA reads TGTGCCAGCAGTTCAGGTCAGCCCCAGCATTTT.

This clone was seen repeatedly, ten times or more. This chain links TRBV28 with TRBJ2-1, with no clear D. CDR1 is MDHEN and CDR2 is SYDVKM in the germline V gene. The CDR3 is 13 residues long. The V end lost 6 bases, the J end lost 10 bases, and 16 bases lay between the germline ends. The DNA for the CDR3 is TGTGCCAGCAGACAAGACAATCGTGAGGAGCAGTTCTTC. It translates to CASRQDNREEQFF.

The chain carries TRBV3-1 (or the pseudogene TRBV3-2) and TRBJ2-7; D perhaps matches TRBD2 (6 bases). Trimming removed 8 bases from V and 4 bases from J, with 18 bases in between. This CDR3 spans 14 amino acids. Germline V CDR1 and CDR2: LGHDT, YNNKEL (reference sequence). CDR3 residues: CASLSTSGSYEQYF. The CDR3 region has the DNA TGTGCCAGCCTGTCAACCAGCGGGTCTTACGAGCAGTACTTC.

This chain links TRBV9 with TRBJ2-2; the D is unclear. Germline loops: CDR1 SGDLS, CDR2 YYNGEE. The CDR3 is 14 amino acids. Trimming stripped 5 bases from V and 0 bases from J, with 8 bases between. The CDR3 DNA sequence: TGTGCCAGCAGGGTCGACACGAACACCGGGGAGCTGTTTTTT. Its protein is CASRVDTNTGELFF.

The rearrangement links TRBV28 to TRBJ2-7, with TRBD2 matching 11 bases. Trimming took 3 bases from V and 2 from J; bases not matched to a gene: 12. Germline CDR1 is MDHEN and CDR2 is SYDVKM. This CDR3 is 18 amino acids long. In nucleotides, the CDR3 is TGTGCCAGCAGTTTGATTACCCTAGCGGGAGGTGGAGCCTACGAGCAGTACTTC. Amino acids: CASSLITLAGGGAYEQYF. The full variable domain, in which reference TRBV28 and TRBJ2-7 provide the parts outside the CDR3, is DVKVTQSSRYLVKRTGEKVFLECVQDMDHENMFWYRQDPGLGLRLIYFSYDVKMKEKGDIPEGYSVSREKKERFSLILESASTNQTSMYLCASSLITLAGGGAYEQYFGPGTRLTVT.

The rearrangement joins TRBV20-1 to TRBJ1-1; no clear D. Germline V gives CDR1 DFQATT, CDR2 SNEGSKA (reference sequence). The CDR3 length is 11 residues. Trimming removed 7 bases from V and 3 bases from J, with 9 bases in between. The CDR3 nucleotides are TGCAGTGTTGGACTCGACACTGAAGCTTTCTTT. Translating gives CSVGLDTEAFF.

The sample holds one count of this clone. CDR3 loop: CAFNRDRAGSSYNEQFF. CDR3 coding DNA: TGTGCCTTCAACCGGGACCGAGCGGGGAGCTCCTACAATGAGCAGTTCTTC. This chain joins TRBV30 and TRBJ2-1; TRBD2 matches 7 bases. Per germline, CDR1 GTSNPN and CDR2 SVGIG (reference sequence). There are 17 residues in the CDR3. V shed 7 bases and J 0 bases; nucleotides not matched to a gene: 15.

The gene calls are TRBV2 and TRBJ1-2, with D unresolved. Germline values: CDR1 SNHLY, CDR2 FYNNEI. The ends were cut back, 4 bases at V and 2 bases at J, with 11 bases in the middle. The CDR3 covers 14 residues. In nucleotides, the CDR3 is TGTGCCAGCAGTGTACCAGTACCAAACTATGGCTACACCTTC. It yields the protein CASSVPVPNYGYTF.